These 22 T cell receptor beta chains were all obtained from the same sample, sequenced in a study of blood T cell repertoires in COVID-19. Sequencing used immunoSEQ multiplex PCR; TCRdb keeps in-frame clones, though not all of them. The table shows some 71,000 clones, with roughly 84% occurring only once. Source material: peripheral blood. The receptors shown here come from a woman in her forties or fifties with acute or convalescent COVID-19.

This CDR3 reads CASSLGQGREQFF. The CDR3 coding sequence is TGTGCCAGCAGTCTAGGACAGGGGCGCGAGCAGTTCTTC. V usage is TRBV6-2 or TRBV6-3 and J usage is TRBJ2-1, with TRBD1 matching over 9 bases. With 5 bases clipped from V and 10 bases from J, the junction kept 6 bases outside the gene matches. The CDR3 covers 13 residues. The germline CDR1 and CDR2 sequences are MNHEY and SVGEGT.

The chain uses TRBV29-1 and TRBJ2-5; 7 bases are a match to TRBD1. From germline, CDR1 is SQVTM and CDR2 ANQGSEA. CDR3 length: 12 amino acids. V was clipped by 5 bases and J by 3 bases; unmatched bases: 3. The CDR3 sequence: CSVSGGEETQYF. The CDR3 bases are TGCAGCGTTTCAGGGGGAGAAGAGACCCAGTACTTC.

This clone has more than one count but fewer than ten. The CDR3 DNA is TGTGCCAGCAGCCAAGAAATACAGTCGAACACTGAAGCTTTCTTT. Translated, it gives CASSQEIQSNTEAFF. The rearrangement links TRBV3-1 (or the pseudogene TRBV3-2) to TRBJ1-1; D gene ambiguous. Trimming removed 0 bases from V and 1 base from J, with 9 bases in between. CDR3 length equals 15 residues. CDR1 LGHDT and CDR2 YNNKEL come from the germline V gene (reference sequence).

The rearrangement joins TRBV4-1 to TRBJ2-7; 7 nucleotides match TRBD1. This CDR3 comprises 16 residues. Germline assignment: CDR1 MGHRA and CDR2 YSYEKL. After removal of 3 bases from V and 3 bases from J, the junction contained 11 bases not matched to a gene. As DNA, the CDR3 is TGCGCCAGCAGCCAGATGGACGGGACAGAGTACTACGAGCAGTACTTC. Translated: CASSQMDGTEYYEQYF.

The chain uses TRBV4-1 and TRBJ1-2, with TRBD1 as a possible D gene (5 bases). Germline V gene data show CDR1 as MGHRA and CDR2 as YSYEKL. V lost 2 bases and J 8 bases, leaving 12 bases between the germline ends. This CDR3 spans 13 amino acids. The CDR3 loop is CASSQTGVGGYTF. The CDR3 bases are TGCGCCAGCAGCCAAACAGGAGTAGGCGGCTACACCTTC.

This clone was detected a few times. This chain joins TRBV2 and TRBJ2-7; 11 bases agree with TRBD1. The germline V gene encodes CDR1 SNHLY and CDR2 FYNNEI. The CDR3 is 13 amino acids. Losses at the gene ends were 4 bases for V and 6 bases for J; bases not matched to a gene: 2. The CDR3 nucleotides read TGTGCCAGCAGTGGGGACAGGGGGGCCGAGCAGTACTTC. This sequence encodes CASSGDRGAEQYF.

In regard to this clone: Its ends do not fully match the called genes, so a read error is possible. The chain is built from TRBV6-5 and TRBJ2-7; TRBD2 is a possible D gene (6 bases). From germline, CDR1 is MNHEY and CDR2 SVGAGI. The CDR3 totals 13 residues. DNA for the CDR3: TGTGCCAGCAGTTACAGGTCTCGTACGGGACTGCACTTC. Translated, it gives CASSYRSRTGLHF.

The rearrangement links TRBV7-2 to TRBJ2-7; possible D gene TRBD2, 6 bases. Per the germline V gene, CDR1 is SGHTA and CDR2 is FQGNSA. The V and J ends lost 3 bases and 5 bases respectively, with 14 bases between them. This CDR3 comprises 14 residues. The CDR3, as DNA: TGTGCCAGCAGCTTGAGGGCCGGCGGGGACGAGCAGTACTTC. Amino acid sequence: CASSLRAGGDEQYF.

The chain combines TRBV24-1 with TRBJ2-1; TRBD2 agrees at 10 bases. The germline V gene encodes CDR1 KGHDR and CDR2 SFDVKD. V dropped 0 bases and J dropped 5; count of bases not matched to a gene: 12. CDR3 length: 19 amino acids. CDR3 in amino acids: CATSDLKLRLAGENNEQFF. The CDR3 DNA follows: TGTGCCACCAGTGATTTGAAGTTGAGGCTAGCGGGAGAGAACAATGAGCAGTTCTTC.

This sequence joins TRBV4-3 and TRBJ2-1, with D tentatively TRBD1 (6 bases). The CDR3 extends over 15 amino acids. From germline, CDR1 is LGHNA and CDR2 YSLEER. The V and J ends lost 4 bases and 3 bases respectively, with 13 bases between them. CDR3 DNA sequence: TGCGCCAGCAGCCGATCACGGGACATCTACAATGAGCAGTTCTTC. Encoded protein: CASSRSRDIYNEQFF.

The chain carries TRBV7-2 and TRBJ2-4; D is ambiguous. Germline assignment: CDR1 SGHTA and CDR2 FQGNSA. This CDR3 comprises 13 residues. Trimming shortened V by 0 bases and J by 9 bases, and 9 bases separated the two germline ends. The CDR3 protein is CASSLASSGIQYF. CDR3 nucleotide sequence: TGTGCCAGCAGCTTAGCGTCTTCGGGCATTCAGTACTTC.

The V call is TRBV5-4, the J call TRBJ1-1; D not certain. The length of the CDR3 is 14 residues. The germline V gene has CDR1 SGHNT and CDR2 YYREEE (reference sequence). Trimming shortened V by 0 bases and J by 0 bases, and 6 bases separated the two germline ends. CDR3 in amino acids: CASSLERVNTEAFF. The CDR3 DNA reads as TGTGCCAGCAGCTTGGAAAGAGTGAACACTGAAGCTTTCTTT. Full variable domain (remainder filled in from reference TRBV5-4 and TRBJ1-1): ETGVTQSPTHLIKTRGQQVTLRCSSQSGHNTVSWYQQALGQGPQFIFQYYREEENGRGNFPPRFSGLQFPNYSSELNVNALELDDSALYLCASSLERVNTEAFFGQGTRLTVV.

The chain uses TRBV4-3 and TRBJ1-3; 9 bases match TRBD1. The CDR3 covers 15 residues. Trimming cost V 4 bases and J 4 bases; bases outside gene matches: 5. In germline, CDR1 is LGHNA, CDR2 YSLEER. DNA of the CDR3: TGCGCCAGCAGCCTAGAGGGACAGGGAGGAAACACCATATATTTT. It is translated as CASSLEGQGGNTIYF.

V gene TRBV11-2 combines with J gene TRBJ2-7; tentatively, D is TRBD2 (7 bases). V lost 3 bases and J 2 bases, leaving 14 bases between the germline ends. Per germline, CDR1 SGHAT and CDR2 FQNNGV. The CDR3 covers 15 residues. The CDR3 coding sequence is TGTGCCAGCAGCTTCTGGGGGGGGCCCACCTACGAGCAGTACTTC. The encoded protein is CASSFWGGPTYEQYF.

This sequence joins TRBV7-3 and TRBJ2-2; TRBD2 agrees at 10 bases. The ends lost 5 bases at V and 2 bases at J; junction bases unmatched: 5. This CDR3 has 16 amino acids. CDR1 is SGHTA and CDR2 is FQGTGA in the germline V gene. The CDR3 sequence is CASSRSGRANTGELFF. CDR3 in DNA: TGTGCCAGCAGCCGCAGCGGGAGGGCCAACACCGGGGAGCTGTTTTTT.

The table lists this clone with a count of one. The V call is TRBV7-3, the J call TRBJ2-1, with 9 positions matching TRBD2. J gave up 3 bases and V 3 bases, and 3 bases lay outside the gene matches. The CDR3 runs to 15 residues. Germline lookup yields CDR1 SGHTA and CDR2 FQGTGA. The CDR3 region has the DNA TGTGCCAGCAGCTTGGGGACTAGCAGCTACAATGAGCAGTTCTTC. Amino acid sequence: CASSLGTSSYNEQFF.

This chain uses TRBV6-5 with TRBJ2-7; TRBD1 agrees at 8 bases. The V gene's germline CDR1 is MNHEY and CDR2 SVGAGI. V dropped 4 bases and J dropped 2; count of bases not matched to a gene: 4. The CDR3 covers 14 residues. The chain's CDR3 is CASSSGGAPYEQYF. The CDR3 coding sequence is TGTGCCAGCAGTTCAGGGGGCGCTCCCTACGAGCAGTACTTC.

V is TRBV7-6 and J is TRBJ1-2; 8 bases are shared with TRBD1. J gave up 2 bases and V 2 bases, and 4 bases lay outside the gene matches. Germline V gene data show CDR1 as SGHVS and CDR2 as FNYEAQ. This CDR3 spans 15 amino acids. CDR3 coding DNA: TGTGCCAGCAGCTTATATGGACAGGGCAACTATGGCTACACCTTC. As protein: CASSLYGQGNYGYTF.

This chain links TRBV6-5 with TRBJ2-1; D not certain. This CDR3 is built from 14 residues. Germline V CDR1 and CDR2: MNHEY, SVGAGI. V was shortened by 2 bases and J by 9 bases, with 14 bases between the two germline ends. As DNA, the CDR3 is TGTGCCAGCAGTTACGGTGGCCAGTCTCCTGAGCAGTTCTTC. Translation: CASSYGGQSPEQFF.

The gene calls are TRBV28 and TRBJ2-5; no definite D call. V shed 3 bases and J shed 2 bases, with 7 bases lying between them. Germline assignment: CDR1 MDHEN and CDR2 SYDVKM. The CDR3 runs to 13 residues. The CDR3 loop is CASSLAEQETQYF. The CDR3 bases are TGTGCCAGCAGTTTGGCTGAACAAGAGACCCAGTACTTC.

The V gene is TRBV6-6, the J gene TRBJ1-2; D gene ambiguous. This CDR3 is built from 13 residues. Trimming took 2 bases from V and 8 from J, leaving 12 bases between them. Germline V gene sequence: CDR1 MNHNY, CDR2 SVGAGI (reference sequence). The CDR3 region has the DNA TGTGCCAGCAGTTACCTTTTGGGCGGGGGCTACACCTTC. Translated: CASSYLLGGGYTF.

The chain couples TRBV30 to TRBJ2-7; possibly TRBD1 for D (6 bases). The ends were cut back, 4 bases at V and 2 bases at J, with 15 bases in the middle. The CDR3 has 14 amino acids. Germline V lookup: CDR1 GTSNPN, CDR2 SVGIG (reference sequence). The CDR3 here is CAWTEGDGTYEQYF. The CDR3 nucleotides read TGTGCCTGGACCGAGGGGGACGGGACCTACGAGCAGTACTTC.